The present T cell receptor (beta chain) was sequenced within a study of blood T cell repertoires in COVID-19. Study overall: Whether acute or convalescent, the COVID-19 samples came from the United States, Italy and Spain. PBMCs, B-cell-depleted T cells, or T cells provided the cDNA or gDNA that made up the material.

Assay: immunoSEQ multiplex PCR; the TCRdb copy retains only in-frame clones and omits some. This sample yields around 250,000 clones, of which approximately 87% are seen a single time; around 6.5% belongs to the top ten. Source material: peripheral blood. The TCR sequence derives from a man in his sixties with acute or convalescent COVID-19.

The CDR3 DNA sequence: TGTGCCAGCAGTTTGATATGGACAGGGACTTCCTACGAGCAGTACTTC. This gives the protein CASSLIWTGTSYEQYF. The gene calls are TRBV28 and TRBJ2-7, with 8 positions matching TRBD1. Looked up from germline, CDR1 is MDHEN and CDR2 is SYDVKM. V dropped 3 bases and J dropped 1; count of bases not matched to a gene: 8. The length of the CDR3 is 16 residues.